This TCR beta chain was sequenced for a study of cytomegalovirus exposure and HLA in healthy donors (dated by TCRdb to 2016 to 2017). About the investigation overall: In an earlier analysis of 587 of the donors, 276 Gb of sequence data and approximately 100 million unique TCR beta sequences from 180 million or so T cells were reported. Approximately 310 gigabases of sequencing data and approximately 93 million unique TCR sequences were included in an early release covering around 650 HLA-typed donors. Of the 300 to 500 genotyped donors, 65% to 90% were placed in the genetic ancestry cluster associated with self-reported Caucasian donors. The aim of the study was to test whether cataloging public T cell receptors could identify signatures of past pathogen exposure. Using immunosequencing, the study profiled T cell repertoires from 550 to 750 subjects and related those repertoires to cytomegalovirus serostatus. Besides the first cohort of under 700 subjects, a separate validation cohort made up of 90 to 150 different subjects was used. To predict cytomegalovirus infection status, the study brought together high-throughput TCR immunosequencing, statistical association of individual TCRs with disease status, and machine learning. To study patterns of TCR occurrence, a later analysis re-analyzed previously published TCR beta repertoires from around 700 donors and added high-resolution HLA genotyping. Rather than drawing on any new phenotypic data, the later analysis identified candidate immune exposures from TCR beta sequences and the way those sequences occurred across donors. To decide whether each TCR beta V gene segment behaved as functional or pseudogenic, an earlier analysis of approximately 600 of the donors relied on high-throughput TCR beta sequencing. Donor age, sex, ethnicity and CMV serostatus were compiled alongside the repertoire data. A later genetic analysis took genome-wide SNP genotypes for about three fifths of the roughly 670 donors and used that subset as a discovery cohort. Every discovery cohort repertoire had been produced on one sequencing platform. Both class I and class II loci were covered by HLA typing, at four-digit resolution. Typing coverage varied by locus: roughly 620-640 donors for A, B, C, DRB1 and DQB1; approximately 500 for DQA1; some 610 for DPA1; roughly 450 for DPB1. Five DR-DQ haplotypes were handled as single units for association and clustering, since linkage in the cohort was strong. Among around 400 genotyped donors of the cohort, an average of approximately 200,000 unique TCR beta nucleotide sequences was sequenced per donor, of which approximately 18% were non-productive. Here is what the overall study found, with its caveats: Cytomegalovirus status was reported to be diagnosed by the classifier with high specificity and sensitivity in both the original and validation cohorts. The study gave a list of 150 to 200 TCR beta chains associated with cytomegalovirus. In vitro tests confirmed that three of the cytomegalovirus-associated TCR beta chains recognize cytomegalovirus antigens. According to a later analysis, parvovirus B19, influenza, CMV and Epstein-Barr virus appeared linked to several top co-occurrence clusters. Because HLA typing was missing for some donors at each locus, association tests included only the typed subset. When HLA alleles, especially DR and DQ, strongly co-occurred, attributing TCR associations to individual alleles was difficult. For the cohort, immune exposure information was limited to CMV serostatus. Approximately 18 rarely observed V segments, including chromosome 9 orphons, were excluded from the earlier analysis of some 590 of the donors because counts were too low. Correlated functional status among segregating V segments might reflect linkage disequilibrium, but an unknown experimental factor could not be ruled out. In a later genetic analysis, a missense DCLRE1C variant was associated with V-gene and J-gene trimming of TCR beta chains, and the association was replicated in an independent cohort. In an earlier analysis of 587 of the donors, most TCR beta V segments were observed in productive rearrangements about 87% or about 30% of the time, broadly matching IMGT annotations. The authors suggested that the approach could potentially be generalized to other disease states and immunological phenotypes. While some public TCRs were present in many individuals, most TCR sequences turned up only very rarely across donors. A further reported finding was that TCR beta sequences accurately predicted the HLA-A and HLA-B alleles for most subjects in the first cohort. A later analysis found that most CMV-associated TCR beta chains appeared HLA-restricted, with HLA associations seemingly driven largely by CMV exposure. In a later analysis, HLA-associated TCR beta chains showed more clonal expansion and lower generation probabilities than non-associated chains that were equally common. Roughly uniform sequencing depth across donors was assumed in presence/absence analyses, although this assumption may not hold. Specific HLA alleles were associated with over 15,000 TCR beta sequences at a false discovery rate of 0.05 in a later analysis. Some IMGT-functional V segments, including TRBV6-2 and TRBV6-3, could not be told apart with the 87-base-pair reads, so those segments were excluded. In a later analysis, the rate of TCR association differed among HLA loci, with DRB1 alleles having the most associated TCRs and HLA-C alleles having the fewest. The cohort was sequenced for TCR beta chains only, and without alpha or paired-chain data the features that could be detected were limited. In a later genetic analysis, fewer N-insertions in productive TCRs were reported among donors in an Asian-associated ancestry cluster than the roughly 710-donor mean. A cluster of highly shared sequence variants was judged likely to represent a technical artifact of the sequencing pipeline.

The cohort consisted of hundreds of healthy bone marrow donors. At the time of sampling, every cohort member was nominally healthy, though immune exposures that went unrecorded were likely present. The donor was CMV seronegative and belonged to the group of 352 seronegative cohort members. A peripheral blood sample was collected from each donor, and TCR beta sequencing was performed on peripheral blood mononuclear cells. The Qiagen DNeasy Blood Extraction Kit was used to extract genomic DNA from the blood cell samples. The germline V gene supplies CDR1 SGHVS and CDR2 FNYEAQ. For this chain, trimming is 4 bases at the V end and 2 bases at the J end, and the number of junction bases without a gene match is 7. The CDR3 numbers 15 residues from cysteine through phenylalanine. Only the CDR3 DNA stays, 45 bases, in frame from base 1. The library was made by the immunoSEQ multiplex PCR assay. For the multiplex PCR, a mixture combining 60 forward primers for TCR Vbeta segments and 13 reverse primers for TCR Jbeta segments was used. Amplification of the CDR3 region of rearranged TCR beta genes was performed with a multiplex PCR assay on genomic DNA. The Illumina HiSeq System was used to sequence the amplified TCR beta libraries as 87-base-pair reads. Per the original workflow: A later analysis tallied 75 million to 95 million unique TCR beta chains across the 666 repertoires, and about 10 million of those chains were shared by two or more donors. Raw reads were error-corrected and collapsed into unique sequences by a nearest-neighbor algorithm in which closely related sequences were merged to remove PCR and sequencing errors. CDR3 sequences were aligned to IMGT reference sequences to assign V, D and J gene segments. For a sequence to be retained, a match of at least six nucleotides to both a V gene segment and a J gene segment was required. Rearrangements were called productive when the CDR3 lacked stop codons and stayed in frame with V and J; all others were non-productive. CDR3 was defined by IMGT convention, running from the second conserved V-encoded cysteine to the conserved J-encoded phenylalanine. The earlier analysis of a few hundred of the donors excluded any sequence lacking an unambiguous match to a single V gene segment. In an earlier analysis of several hundred of the donors, V segments were called functional above 56.7% productive rearrangements and were called segregating when the between-donor standard deviation exceeded 5%. A statistical classification framework was built to diagnose cytomegalovirus status from the catalog of TCR beta chain sequences. V and J gene assignment, in a later analysis, came from comparing TCR nucleotide sequences with IMGT/GENE-DB human TR gene sequences. The TCRdist pipeline was used in a later analysis to assign CDR3 sequences and most-parsimonious VDJ recombination scenarios. In a later analysis, each TCR beta chain was defined by its CDR3 amino acid sequence together with its V-gene family, and reads without a unique V-gene family were excluded. As a way to deal with suspected cross-contamination and a sequencing artifact, a later analysis dropped roughly 600 nucleotide sequences that were highly shared and had low generation probability. For each public chain, a later analysis derived a clonal expansion index from normalized ranks of inferred template counts within each repertoire. Generation probabilities in a later analysis came from a VDJ recombination model fitted to out-of-frame rearrangements, and those results were checked against IGoR. Hypergeometric tests were used in a later analysis to score TCR-TCR, TCR-HLA and TCR-CMV co-occurrence, with a repertoire-size bias correction applied to the TCR pairs. To estimate false discovery rates, a later analysis permuted the HLA or CMV assignments 20 times. In a later analysis, co-occurring TCRs were grouped using DBSCAN, and TCRdist sequence similarity was added for clustering within HLA-allele-positive subsets. Repertoires with fewer than 30,000 or more than 120,000 public chains, plus five repertoires with anomalous nucleotide sharing, were excluded from co-occurrence clustering. The clones in this table, taken by TCRdb from immuneACCESS, are in-frame only. Not every clone is retained; where verified, under half of the shortfall comes from an unresolved V gene, and the cause of the rest is unknown. The DNA was the basis for D and trimming; V, J and clone size are from that table. Recorded for this sample are 210,000 or so clones; 87% of them occurred a single time. Clones ranked in the top ten supply over 1% of the sample.

About this clone: What this receptor recognizes is not known. Base qualities are not at hand, and no much larger clone is one base apart.

The specimen was PBMCs. The clonotype was recovered from a man aged 25 to 40 in good health and CMV-seronegative. The chain couples TRBV7-6 to TRBJ2-7, and TRBD1 aligns with 8 junction nucleotides. The bases read TGTGCCAGCAGCTCAGGACAGGGACCAACCTACGAGCAGTACTTC. This translates into CASSSGQGPTYEQYF.